Listed below are T cell receptor beta chains from one sample, sequenced in a study of response to subunit inactivated influenza vaccine. TCRdb reprocessed the RT-PCR reads via MiXCR and lists one record per CDR3 protein. The sample contains approximately 500,000 distinct CDR3 sequences, under 15% of which appear only once. The specimen comprised PBMCs from blood, sampled more than 35 days after vaccination. All receptors derive from a man aged 45-65 years who received an inactivated influenza vaccine. CDR3s include the opening cysteine and the closing phenylalanine or tryptophan. Fields, in order: V gene, clone size, D gene, J gene, CDR3 protein, CDR3 DNA. The D gene is left open where the match is weak. The size entry is marked missing in some rows and otherwise reads once, few, many or a size class.

V: TRBV9
size: .
D: .
J: TRBJ1-2
CDR3: CASSADRDGNGYTF
DNA: TGTGCCAGCAGCGCTGATCGGGATGGCAATGGCTACACCTTC

V: TRBV7-2
size: .
D: .
J: TRBJ1-5
CDR3: CASSPLGGGWHNQPQHF
DNA: TGTGCCAGCAGCCCTCTCGGCGGGGGGTGGCACAATCAGCCCCAGCATTTT

V: TRBV6-5
size: .
D: .
J: TRBJ2-7
CDR3: CASSYSAAFSYEQYF
DNA: TGTGCCAGCAGTTACTCGGCAGCTTTCTCCTACGAGCAGTACTTC

V: TRBV5-1
size: few
D: .
J: TRBJ2-6
CDR3: CASSSMALGGISGANVLTF
DNA: TGCGCCAGCAGCTCGATGGCCCTGGGCGGTATCTCTGGGGCCAACGTCCTGACTTTC

V: TRBV11-1
size: many
D: TRBD2
J: TRBJ2-1
CDR3: CASSLTSGRITSYNEQFF
DNA: TGTGCCAGCAGCCTGACTAGCGGGAGGATTACCTCCTACAATGAGCAGTTCTTC

V: TRBV28
size: .
D: .
J: TRBJ2-1
CDR3: CASSRAFGPPGEQFF
DNA: TGTGCCAGCAGTCGTGCTTTTGGCCCGCCCGGTGAGCAGTTCTTC

V: TRBV12-3/TRBV12-4
size: .
D: TRBD1
J: TRBJ1-1
CDR3: CASRETGGTEAFF
DNA: TGTGCCAGCAGGGAGACAGGGGGCACTGAAGCTTTCTTT

V: TRBV20-1
size: few
D: .
J: TRBJ2-7
CDR3: CSARGRSSDSYEQYF
DNA: TGCAGTGCTAGAGGACGCTCTTCAGACTCCTACGAGCAGTACTTC

V: TRBV12-3/TRBV12-4
size: few
D: TRBD1
J: TRBJ2-5
CDR3: CASSPGQGAGETQYF
DNA: TGTGCCAGCAGCCCGGGACAGGGGGCTGGAGAGACCCAGTACTTC

V: TRBV3-1
size: .
D: TRBD1
J: TRBJ2-3
CDR3: CASSRYRGTTDTQYF
DNA: TGTGCCAGCAGCCGTTACAGGGGCACCACAGATACGCAGTATTTT

V: TRBV7-2
size: many
D: .
J: TRBJ1-2
CDR3: CASSLGGLTNYGYTF
DNA: TGTGCCAGCAGCTTAGGCGGACTGACTAACTATGGCTACACCTTC

V: TRBV7-9
size: few
D: TRBD1
J: TRBJ1-4
CDR3: CASSLGQGTEKLFF
DNA: TGTGCCAGCAGCTTAGGACAGGGGACTGAAAAACTGTTTTTT

V: TRBV5-1
size: few
D: .
J: TRBJ2-5
CDR3: CASSVAAGKETQYF
DNA: TGCGCCAGCAGCGTAGCGGCAGGGAAAGAGACCCAGTACTTC

V: TRBV11-2
size: few
D: .
J: TRBJ2-1
CDR3: CASSFRYRDFSYNEQFF
DNA: TGTGCCAGCAGCTTCAGATACAGGGACTTCTCCTACAATGAGCAGTTCTTC

V: TRBV7-8
size: .
D: .
J: TRBJ1-2
CDR3: CASSARMEEGGYTF
DNA: TGTGCCAGCAGCGCACGTATGGAAGAGGGCGGCTACACCTTC

V: TRBV6-5
size: .
D: .
J: TRBJ2-7
CDR3: CASSYSSNGYYEQYF
DNA: TGTGCCAGCAGTTACTCGAGTAATGGGTATTACGAGCAGTACTTC

V: TRBV7-9
size: few
D: .
J: TRBJ2-1
CDR3: CASEPVGEQFF
DNA: TGTGCCAGCGAGCCTGTCGGTGAGCAGTTCTTC

V: TRBV6-1
size: .
D: TRBD2
J: TRBJ2-5
CDR3: CASKRDYQETQHF
DNA: TGTGCCAGCAAACGGGACTACCAAGAGACCCAGCACTTC

V: TRBV2
size: few
D: TRBD2
J: TRBJ2-3
CDR3: CASRGSGSASTDTQYF
DNA: TGTGCCAGCAGGGGGAGCGGGAGTGCTAGCACAGATACGCAGTATTTT

V: TRBV20-1
size: .
D: .
J: TRBJ1-5
CDR3: CSARVGISNQPQHF
DNA: TGCAGTGCTAGAGTGGGGATTAGCAATCAGCCCCAGCATTTT

V: TRBV5-1
size: few
D: TRBD1
J: TRBJ1-4
CDR3: CASSTRTGGNEKLFF
DNA: TGCGCCAGCAGCACAAGGACAGGGGGTAATGAAAAACTGTTTTTT

V: TRBV5-1
size: .
D: .
J: TRBJ2-5
CDR3: CASSLGGDREAETQYF
DNA: TGCGCCAGCAGCTTGGGGGGCGACAGGGAGGCGGAGACCCAGTACTTC

V: TRBV2
size: few
D: TRBD1
J: TRBJ1-1
CDR3: CASTRQGAWNTEAFF
DNA: TGTGCCAGCACCCGACAGGGGGCATGGAACACTGAAGCTTTCTTT

V: TRBV29-1
size: .
D: TRBD2
J: TRBJ2-1
CDR3: CSVVIGGGEQFF
DNA: TGCAGCGTTGTTATCGGGGGGGGTGAGCAGTTCTTC

V: TRBV12-3/TRBV12-4
size: .
D: .
J: TRBJ2-2
CDR3: CASWKTTGELFF
DNA: TGTGCCAGCTGGAAGACCACCGGGGAGCTGTTTTTT

V: TRBV29-1
size: many
D: .
J: TRBJ2-1
CDR3: CSVGTRRDAVYNEQFF
DNA: TGCAGCGTCGGAACCCGGAGGGACGCCGTCTACAATGAGCAGTTCTTC

V: TRBV29-1
size: .
D: TRBD1
J: TRBJ1-2
CDR3: CSVEGQGDGYTF
DNA: TGCAGCGTTGAGGGACAGGGAGATGGCTACACCTTC

V: TRBV7-9
size: few
D: TRBD1
J: TRBJ1-2
CDR3: CASSFLAGGYGYTF
DNA: TGTGCCAGCAGCTTCCTGGCAGGGGGCTATGGCTACACCTTC

V: TRBV12-3/TRBV12-4
size: few
D: TRBD2
J: TRBJ2-1
CDR3: CASRASGPYNEQFF
DNA: TGTGCCAGCAGGGCTAGCGGCCCCTACAATGAGCAGTTCTTC

V: TRBV7-2
size: few
D: TRBD2
J: TRBJ2-2
CDR3: CASSPWTSGGTGELFF
DNA: TGTGCCAGCAGCCCATGGACTAGCGGGGGCACCGGGGAGCTGTTTTTT

V: TRBV12-3/TRBV12-4
size: .
D: TRBD2
J: TRBJ2-3
CDR3: CASSFWGGSTDTQYF
DNA: TGTGCCAGCAGTTTTTGGGGGGGTAGCACAGATACGCAGTATTTT

V: TRBV7-9
size: few
D: TRBD2
J: TRBJ2-3
CDR3: CASSPHLAGGTDTQYF
DNA: TGTGCCAGCAGCCCCCATTTAGCGGGAGGCACAGATACGCAGTATTTT

V: TRBV4-3
size: few
D: TRBD1
J: TRBJ2-1
CDR3: CASSQDGQGGYNEQFF
DNA: TGCGCCAGCAGCCAAGATGGACAGGGGGGATACAATGAGCAGTTCTTC

V: TRBV7-2
size: .
D: TRBD1
J: TRBJ2-5
CDR3: CASSRYRGRLGETQYF
DNA: TGTGCCAGCAGCAGATACAGGGGGCGCCTGGGGGAGACCCAGTACTTC

V: TRBV20-1
size: .
D: .
J: TRBJ2-1
CDR3: CSAAGLATGGGNEQFF
DNA: TGCAGTGCTGCGGGGCTAGCGACAGGCGGGGGCAATGAGCAGTTCTTC

V: TRBV15
size: .
D: .
J: TRBJ2-3
CDR3: CATSRDTDTQYF
DNA: TGTGCCACCAGCAGAGATACAGATACGCAGTATTTT

V: TRBV3-1
size: few
D: .
J: TRBJ1-1
CDR3: CASSQFWERRTEAFF
DNA: TGTGCCAGCAGCCAATTCTGGGAAAGGAGGACTGAAGCTTTCTTT

V: TRBV7-9
size: few
D: .
J: TRBJ2-7
CDR3: CASSSAVFYEQYF
DNA: TGTGCCAGCAGCTCCGCCGTCTTCTACGAGCAGTACTTC

V: TRBV6-5
size: .
D: .
J: TRBJ1-1
CDR3: CASSYKGGTEAFF
DNA: TGTGCCAGCAGTTACAAAGGGGGCACTGAAGCTTTCTTT

V: TRBV16
size: .
D: .
J: TRBJ2-2
CDR3: CASSQSGEAGELFF
DNA: TGTGCCAGCAGCCAATCCGGGGAGGCCGGGGAGCTGTTTTTT

V: TRBV12-3/TRBV12-4
size: .
D: .
J: TRBJ1-4
CDR3: CASKRGPVGEKLFF
DNA: TGTGCCAGTAAGAGGGGACCGGTAGGGGAAAAACTGTTTTTT

V: TRBV20-1
size: few
D: .
J: TRBJ2-7
CDR3: CSARDGGTAYEQYF
DNA: TGCAGTGCTAGAGATGGGGGGACAGCCTACGAGCAGTACTTC

V: TRBV21-1
size: .
D: .
J: TRBJ1-1
CDR3: CASSRWATEAFF
DNA: TGTGCCAGCAGCCGGTGGGCCACTGAAGCTTTCTTT

V: TRBV20-1
size: .
D: TRBD1
J: TRBJ2-7
CDR3: CSAREPNRGSMYEQYF
DNA: TGCAGTGCTAGAGAACCGAACAGGGGAAGTATGTACGAGCAGTACTTC

V: TRBV25-1
size: .
D: .
J: TRBJ1-5
CDR3: CASSEKGSRFNQPQHF
DNA: TGTGCCAGCAGTGAAAAAGGGTCCAGGTTCAATCAGCCCCAGCATTTT

V: TRBV5-6
size: .
D: .
J: TRBJ1-1
CDR3: CASSLVNRLDTEAFF
DNA: TGTGCCAGCAGCTTGGTTAACAGGCTTGACACTGAAGCTTTCTTT

V: TRBV19
size: .
D: .
J: TRBJ2-6
CDR3: CASTASGGANVLTF
DNA: TGTGCCAGTACCGCGTCAGGTGGGGCCAACGTCCTGACTTTC

V: TRBV6-2/TRBV6-3
size: .
D: TRBD1
J: TRBJ2-7
CDR3: CASSYSNRGNDEQYF
DNA: TGTGCCAGCAGTTACTCGAACAGGGGGAACGACGAGCAGTACTTC

V: TRBV7-2
size: many
D: TRBD1
J: TRBJ2-3
CDR3: CASSSGQGDTDTQYF
DNA: TGTGCCAGCAGCTCAGGACAGGGGGACACAGATACGCAGTATTTT

V: TRBV5-5
size: few
D: .
J: TRBJ2-7
CDR3: CASSRGFGGDSYEQYF
DNA: TGTGCCAGCAGCAGGGGGTTCGGGGGCGACTCCTACGAGCAGTACTTC

V: TRBV20-1
size: once
D: .
J: TRBJ2-5
CDR3: CSAGRQSQETQYF
DNA: TGCAGTGCTGGACGGCAGTCCCAAGAGACCCAGTACTTC

V: TRBV3-1
size: .
D: .
J: TRBJ2-1
CDR3: CASSQESEQFF
DNA: TGTGCCAGCAGCCAAGAGAGTGAGCAGTTCTTC

V: TRBV11-1
size: few
D: .
J: TRBJ2-1
CDR3: CASSLVFIVGSSYNEQFF
DNA: TGTGCCAGCAGCTTAGTTTTTATTGTGGGGAGCTCCTACAATGAGCAGTTCTTC

V: TRBV20-1
size: .
D: TRBD2
J: TRBJ2-1
CDR3: CSARLSTGLAGAGINEQFF
DNA: TGCAGTGCTAGACTCAGTACGGGACTAGCGGGGGCTGGTATAAATGAGCAGTTCTTC

V: TRBV20-1
size: .
D: .
J: TRBJ1-5
CDR3: CSASGGGERGQPQHF
DNA: TGCAGTGCTAGCGGCGGGGGGGAAAGGGGTCAGCCCCAGCATTTT

V: TRBV6-6
size: many
D: .
J: TRBJ2-7
CDR3: CASSYYFGNEQYF
DNA: TGTGCCAGCAGTTATTACTTTGGAAACGAGCAGTACTTC

V: TRBV20-1
size: few
D: TRBD2
J: TRBJ2-7
CDR3: CSATLGLAGYEQYF
DNA: TGCAGTGCTACCTTGGGACTAGCGGGGTACGAGCAGTACTTC

V: TRBV15
size: few
D: .
J: TRBJ2-1
CDR3: CATSRGVVEEGPSYNEQFF
DNA: TGTGCCACCAGCAGAGGGGTGGTGGAGGAGGGCCCCTCCTACAATGAGCAGTTCTTC

V: TRBV4-3
size: .
D: TRBD1
J: TRBJ1-6
CDR3: CASSQATLGQGLIYNSPLHF
DNA: TGCGCCAGCAGCCAAGCTACCTTAGGACAGGGATTGATCTATAATTCACCCCTCCACTTT

V: TRBV24-1
size: .
D: .
J: TRBJ2-2
CDR3: CATSESAADKNTGELFF
DNA: TGTGCCACCAGTGAATCCGCTGCAGACAAGAACACCGGGGAGCTGTTTTTT